This T cell receptor beta chain was captured in a study of T cells in Graves' hyperthyroidism and ophthalmopathy. Points on this clonotype: The antigen remains undetermined.

The CDR3 sequence is 15 residues long. Trimming took off 0 bases at V and 2 bases at J, with 11 bases between the two ends. Germline assignment: CDR1 MNHEY and CDR2 SMNVEV (reference sequence). There were TCR beta CDR3 regions amplified from RNA transcripts. RT-PCR in the first round (using the HTBI primer set) targeted the TCR CDR3. TCRdb re-analysed the multiplex PCR reads in MiXCR, keeping a single row per CDR3 protein. The sample consists of about 690,000 distinct CDR3 sequences, around a sixth of them appearing once. Study-wide results and limits: Ophthalmopathy cases were set apart from stable hyperthyroidism by a 13 V-J model.

Graves' hyperthyroidism is called stable when ophthalmopathy does not progress within 18 months. Around 9.9 ml of fresh peripheral blood supplied the PBMCs. The V and J genes are TRBV27 and TRBJ2-7; possibly TRBD2 for D (5 bases). This clonotype originated in a middle-aged man with Graves' hyperthyroidism. Material: blood. CDR3 DNA: TGTGCCAGCAGTTTATCTGGTGGGAGTGCCTACGAGCAGTACTTC. Amino acids: CASSLSGGSAYEQYF.